The present TCR beta chain was sequenced within a study of T-cell reconstitution after alpha-beta-depleted transplantation in children listed by TCRdb under 2016. General notes on the study: The study quantitatively tracked T-cell immune reconstitution after TCRalphabeta/CD19-depleted allogeneic hematopoietic cell transplantation in children using TCR repertoire profiling.

The library was prepared using PCR. Sequencing was carried out with an Illumina HiSeq 2500. To normalize quantification of the TCRbeta repertoire, the TCR libraries were built with molecular barcoding that relied on unique molecular identifiers. TCRdb reprocessing: public reads trimmed at Q25 with fastp, clones called with MiXCR, in-frame beta chains kept. One record per CDR3 amino acid sequence lists the most common genes and DNA. For this sample the table gives over 550,000 distinct CDR3 sequences, of which about 10% were detected only once. Of the sample, about 4.3% falls within the top ten clones. This clonotype has more than one count but fewer than ten. The antigen it binds to is not known. Base qualities were left out, and no much larger clone turns up one base away. CDR1 and CDR2 were assigned from the germline V gene as SQVTM and ANQGSEA. CDR3 length: 14 amino acids, cysteine to phenylalanine. Of all the DNA, just the CDR3 is kept, 42 bases in frame from base 1. From V the trimming removes 3 bases and from J it removes 4 bases, while the gene matches leave 5 bases of the junction unaccounted for.

The chain was built from TRBV29-1 and TRBJ2-3; 9 nucleotides in the junction match TRBD2. Sequencing used PBMCs from the stem cell graft donor, obtained from the stem cell graft. The TCR was taken from a human donor who donated a stem cell graft to a child with acute myeloid leukemia. The CDR3 amino acid sequence is: CSVDETSGSDTQYF. The nucleotide sequence reads as follows: TGCAGCGTTGATGAGACTAGCGGATCAGATACGCAGTATTTT.